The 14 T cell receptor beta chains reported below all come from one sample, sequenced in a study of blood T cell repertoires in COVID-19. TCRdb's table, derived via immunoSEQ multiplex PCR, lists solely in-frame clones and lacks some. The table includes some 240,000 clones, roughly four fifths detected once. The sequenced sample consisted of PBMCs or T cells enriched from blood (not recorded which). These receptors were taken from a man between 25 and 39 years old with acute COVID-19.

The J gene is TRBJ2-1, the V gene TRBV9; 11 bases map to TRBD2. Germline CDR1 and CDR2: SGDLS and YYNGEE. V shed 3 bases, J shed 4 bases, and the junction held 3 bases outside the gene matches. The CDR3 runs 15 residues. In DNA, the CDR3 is TGTGCCAGCAGCGGCGGGACTAGCGGATACAATGAGCAGTTCTTC. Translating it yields CASSGGTSGYNEQFF.

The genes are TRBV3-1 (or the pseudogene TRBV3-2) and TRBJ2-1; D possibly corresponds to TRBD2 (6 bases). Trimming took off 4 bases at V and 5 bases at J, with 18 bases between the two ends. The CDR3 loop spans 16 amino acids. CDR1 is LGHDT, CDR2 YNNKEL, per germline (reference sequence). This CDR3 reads CASSRRDSLINNEQFF. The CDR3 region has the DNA TGTGCCAGCAGCCGGCGGGACTCGCTAATAAACAATGAGCAGTTCTTC.

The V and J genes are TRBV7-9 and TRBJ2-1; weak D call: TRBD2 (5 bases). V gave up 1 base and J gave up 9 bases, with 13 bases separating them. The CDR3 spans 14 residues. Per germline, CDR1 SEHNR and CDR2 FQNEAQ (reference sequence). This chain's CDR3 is CASSLGFSGSEQFF. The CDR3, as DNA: TGTGCCAGCAGCTTAGGGTTTTCGGGGTCTGAGCAGTTCTTC.

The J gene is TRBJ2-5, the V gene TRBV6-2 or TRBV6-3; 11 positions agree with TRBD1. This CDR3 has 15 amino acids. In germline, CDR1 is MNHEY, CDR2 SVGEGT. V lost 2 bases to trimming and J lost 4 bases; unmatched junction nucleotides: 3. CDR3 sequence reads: CASSYRDRGAETQYF. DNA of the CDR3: TGTGCCAGCAGTTACAGGGACAGGGGGGCAGAGACCCAGTACTTC.

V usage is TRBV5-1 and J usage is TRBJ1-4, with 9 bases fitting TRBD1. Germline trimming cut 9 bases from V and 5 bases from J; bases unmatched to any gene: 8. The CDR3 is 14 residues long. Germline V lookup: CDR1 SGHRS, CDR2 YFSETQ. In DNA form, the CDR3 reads TGCGCCACAAGCCCCGGGACAGGGAATGAAAAACTGTTTTTT. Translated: CATSPGTGNEKLFF.

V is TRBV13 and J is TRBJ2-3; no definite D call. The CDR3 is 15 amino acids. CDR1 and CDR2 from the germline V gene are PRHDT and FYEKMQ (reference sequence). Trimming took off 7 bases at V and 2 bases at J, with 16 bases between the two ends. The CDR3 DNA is TGTGCCAGCACCACCAGGTGGGCGTTCACAGATACGCAGTATTTT. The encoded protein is CASTTRWAFTDTQYF.

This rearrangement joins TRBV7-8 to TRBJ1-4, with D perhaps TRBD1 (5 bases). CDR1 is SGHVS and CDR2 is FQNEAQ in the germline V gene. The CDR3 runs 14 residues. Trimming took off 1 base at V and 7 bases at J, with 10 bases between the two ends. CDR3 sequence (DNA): TGTGCCAGCAGCTTAGTGAGCGGGGGTGAAAAACTGTTTTTT. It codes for CASSLVSGGEKLFF.

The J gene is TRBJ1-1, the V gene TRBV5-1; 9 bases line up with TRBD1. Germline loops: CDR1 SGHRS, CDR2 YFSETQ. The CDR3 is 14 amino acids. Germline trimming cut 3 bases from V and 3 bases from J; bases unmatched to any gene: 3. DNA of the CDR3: TGCGCCAGCAGCTACAGGGGGCACGACACTGAAGCTTTCTTT. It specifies CASSYRGHDTEAFF.

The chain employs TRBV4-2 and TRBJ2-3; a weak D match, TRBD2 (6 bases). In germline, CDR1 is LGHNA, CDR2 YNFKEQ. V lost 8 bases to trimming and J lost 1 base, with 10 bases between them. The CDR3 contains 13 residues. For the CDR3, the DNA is TGTGCCAGCGGGGGGATGGGCACAGATACGCAGTATTTT. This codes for CASGGMGTDTQYF.

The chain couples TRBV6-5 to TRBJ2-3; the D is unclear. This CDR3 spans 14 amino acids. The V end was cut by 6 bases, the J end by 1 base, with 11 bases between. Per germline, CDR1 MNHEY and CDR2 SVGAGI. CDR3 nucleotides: TGTGCCAGCAGGACCTTCACAGGCACAGATACGCAGTATTTT. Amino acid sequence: CASRTFTGTDTQYF.

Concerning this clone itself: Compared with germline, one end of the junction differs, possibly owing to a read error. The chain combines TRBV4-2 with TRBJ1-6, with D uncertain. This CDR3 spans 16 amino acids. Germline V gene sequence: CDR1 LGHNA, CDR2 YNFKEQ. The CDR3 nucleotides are TGTGCCAGCAGCCAAGTCTGGAGCTCCTATAATTCATCCCTCCACTTT. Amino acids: CASSQVWSSYNSSLHF.

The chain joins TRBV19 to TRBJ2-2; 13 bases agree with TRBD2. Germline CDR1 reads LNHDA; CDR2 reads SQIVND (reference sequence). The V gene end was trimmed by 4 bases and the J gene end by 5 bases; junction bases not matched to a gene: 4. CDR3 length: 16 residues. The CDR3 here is CASSTGLAGVTGELFF. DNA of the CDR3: TGTGCCAGTAGTACTGGACTAGCGGGAGTAACCGGGGAGCTGTTTTTT.

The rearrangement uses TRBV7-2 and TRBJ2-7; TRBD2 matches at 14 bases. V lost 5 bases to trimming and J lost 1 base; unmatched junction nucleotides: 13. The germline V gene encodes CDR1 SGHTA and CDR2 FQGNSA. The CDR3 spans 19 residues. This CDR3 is CASSVEPGTSGSISYEQYV. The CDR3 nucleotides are TGTGCCAGCAGCGTCGAACCCGGGACTAGCGGGAGTATTTCCTACGAGCAGTACGTC.

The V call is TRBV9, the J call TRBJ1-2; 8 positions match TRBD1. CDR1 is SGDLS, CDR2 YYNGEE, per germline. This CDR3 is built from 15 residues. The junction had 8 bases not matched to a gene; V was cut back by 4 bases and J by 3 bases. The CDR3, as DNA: TGTGCCAGCAGCTCCCGGACAGGGATGGACTATGGCTACACCTTC. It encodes CASSSRTGMDYGYTF.